The clone carrying this TCR beta chain was seen only a few times. The antigen is not known. The sample belongs to a study of CD8 T cells in ankylosing spondylitis. Whole-study findings and limits: Past studies reported some motif variants in reactive arthritis synovial fluid and blood.

Via MiXCR, TCRdb re-called the 5' RACE reads, giving one row per CDR3 protein. The repertoire holds approximately 16,000 distinct CDR3 sequences, with under 8.5% as singletons. The V gene's germline CDR1 is KGHSH and CDR2 LQKENI. This CDR3 contains 15 residues. The ends were cut back, 3 bases at V and 7 bases at J, with 16 bases in the middle. Specimen: blood. The sequence was obtained from a male donor with ankylosing spondylitis or in good health (not recorded which). This sequence joins TRBV18 and TRBJ2-1; either TRBD1 or TRBD2 may fit D (6 bases each). The CDR3 DNA follows: TGTGCCAGCTCACCCCCGGGGGCCTTAGGGAATGAGCAGTTCTTC. This sequence encodes CASSPPGALGNEQFF.